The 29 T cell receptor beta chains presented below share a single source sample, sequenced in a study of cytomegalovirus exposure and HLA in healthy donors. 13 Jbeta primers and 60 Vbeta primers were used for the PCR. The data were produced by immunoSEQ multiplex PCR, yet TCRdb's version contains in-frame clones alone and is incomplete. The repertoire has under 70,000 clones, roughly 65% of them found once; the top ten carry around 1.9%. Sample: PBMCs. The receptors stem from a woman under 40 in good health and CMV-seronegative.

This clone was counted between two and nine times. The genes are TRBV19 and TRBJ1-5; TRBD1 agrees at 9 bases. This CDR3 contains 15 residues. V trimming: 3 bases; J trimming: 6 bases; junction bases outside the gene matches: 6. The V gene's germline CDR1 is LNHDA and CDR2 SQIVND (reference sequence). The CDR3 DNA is TGTGCCAGTAGTATCACGGGACAGGGAATTCAGCCCCAGCATTTT. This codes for CASSITGQGIQPQHF.

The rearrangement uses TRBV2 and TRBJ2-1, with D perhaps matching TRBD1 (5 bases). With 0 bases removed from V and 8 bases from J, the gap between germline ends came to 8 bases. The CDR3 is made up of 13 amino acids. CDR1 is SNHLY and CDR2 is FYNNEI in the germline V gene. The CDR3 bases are TGTGCCAGCAGTGAAGCGACCAGGGATGAGCAGTTCTTC. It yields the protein CASSEATRDEQFF.

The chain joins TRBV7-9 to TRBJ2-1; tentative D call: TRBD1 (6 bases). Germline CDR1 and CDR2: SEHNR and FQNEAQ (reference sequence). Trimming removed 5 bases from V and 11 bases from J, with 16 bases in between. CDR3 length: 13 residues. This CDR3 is CASSGGPDGQQFF. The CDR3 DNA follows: TGTGCCAGCAGCGGGGGCCCCGATGGGCAGCAGTTCTTC.

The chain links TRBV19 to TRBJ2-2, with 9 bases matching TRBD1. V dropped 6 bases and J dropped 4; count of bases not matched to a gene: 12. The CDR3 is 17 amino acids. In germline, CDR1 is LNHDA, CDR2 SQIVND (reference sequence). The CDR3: CASSPKHQTGGTGELFF. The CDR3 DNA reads TGTGCCAGTAGCCCAAAACACCAGACAGGGGGCACCGGGGAGCTGTTTTTT.

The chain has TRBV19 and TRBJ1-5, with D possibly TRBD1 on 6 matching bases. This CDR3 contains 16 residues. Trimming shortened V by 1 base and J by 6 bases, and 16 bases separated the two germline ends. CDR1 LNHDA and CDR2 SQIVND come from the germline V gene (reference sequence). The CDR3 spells CASSIVGGAGVQPQHF. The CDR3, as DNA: TGTGCCAGTAGTATAGTCGGGGGGGCAGGTGTTCAGCCCCAGCATTTT.

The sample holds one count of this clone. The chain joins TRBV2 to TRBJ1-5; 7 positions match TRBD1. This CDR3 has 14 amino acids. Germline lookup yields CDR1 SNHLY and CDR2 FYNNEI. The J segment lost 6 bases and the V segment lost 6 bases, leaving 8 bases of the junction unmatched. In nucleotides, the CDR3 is TGTGCCAGCAGGGGCGACAGGGAAGGTCAGCCCCAGCATTTT. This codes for CASRGDREGQPQHF.

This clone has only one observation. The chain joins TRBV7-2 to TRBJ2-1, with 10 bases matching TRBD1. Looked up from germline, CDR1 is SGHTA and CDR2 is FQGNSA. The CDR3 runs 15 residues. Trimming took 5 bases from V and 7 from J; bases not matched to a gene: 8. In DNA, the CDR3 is TGTGCCAGCAGCAGCCCGGGACAGGGGTTGAATGAGCAGTTCTTC. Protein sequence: CASSSPGQGLNEQFF.

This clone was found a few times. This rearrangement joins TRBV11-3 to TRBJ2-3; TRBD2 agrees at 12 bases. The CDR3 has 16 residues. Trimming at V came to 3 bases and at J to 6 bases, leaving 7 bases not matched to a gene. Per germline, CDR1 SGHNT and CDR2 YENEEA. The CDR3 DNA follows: TGTGCCAGCAGCTTGCTAGCGGGGGGGCCGGGGGATACGCAGTATTTT. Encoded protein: CASSLLAGGPGDTQYF. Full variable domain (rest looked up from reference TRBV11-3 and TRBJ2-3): EAGVVQSPRYKIIEKKQPVAFWCNPISGHNTLYWYLQNLGQGPELLIRYENEEAVDDSQLPKDRFSAERLKGVDSTLKIQPAELGDSAVYLCASSLLAGGPGDTQYFGPGTRLTVL.

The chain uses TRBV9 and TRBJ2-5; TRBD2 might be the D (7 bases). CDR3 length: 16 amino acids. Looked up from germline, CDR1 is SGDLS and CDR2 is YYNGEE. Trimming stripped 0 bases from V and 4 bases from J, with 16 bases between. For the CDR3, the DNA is TGTGCCAGCAGCGTAGAAGGGGGGGGCCTGAGAGAGACCCAGTACTTC. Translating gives CASSVEGGGLRETQYF.

The DNA of the CDR3 is TGTGCCAGCAGCACGACGACAGGGCCCTACGAGCAGTACTTC. Translation gives CASSTTTGPYEQYF. J is TRBJ2-7 and V is TRBV9; 7 bases agree with TRBD1. The ends lost 4 bases at V and 2 bases at J; junction bases unmatched: 6. This CDR3 has 14 amino acids. Germline V CDR1 and CDR2: SGDLS, YYNGEE.

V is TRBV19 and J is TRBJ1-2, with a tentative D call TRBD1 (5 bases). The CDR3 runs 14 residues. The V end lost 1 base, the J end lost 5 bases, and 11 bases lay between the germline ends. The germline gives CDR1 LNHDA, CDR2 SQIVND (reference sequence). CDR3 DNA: TGTGCCAGTAGTATAGGTCAGGGCGGTTATGGCTACACCTTC. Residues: CASSIGQGGYGYTF.

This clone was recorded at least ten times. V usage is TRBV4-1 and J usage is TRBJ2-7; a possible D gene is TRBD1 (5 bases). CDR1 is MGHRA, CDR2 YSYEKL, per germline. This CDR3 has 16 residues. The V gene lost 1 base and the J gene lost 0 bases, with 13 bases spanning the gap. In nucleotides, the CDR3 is TGCGCCAGCAGCCAAGGGGGCGGAAGGAGCTCCTACGAGCAGTACTTC. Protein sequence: CASSQGGGRSSYEQYF.

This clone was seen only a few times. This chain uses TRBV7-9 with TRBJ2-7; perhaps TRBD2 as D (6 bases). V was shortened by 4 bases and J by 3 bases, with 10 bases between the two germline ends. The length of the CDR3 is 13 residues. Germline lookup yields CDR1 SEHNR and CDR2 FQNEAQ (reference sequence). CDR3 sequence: CASSWPGDYEQYF. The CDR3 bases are TGTGCCAGCAGCTGGCCGGGGGACTACGAGCAGTACTTC.

This chain's CDR3 is CASSQGPGPGNTIYF. In DNA form, the CDR3 reads TGTGCCAGCAGCCAAGGGCCAGGGCCGGGAAACACCATATATTTT. J is TRBJ1-3 and V is TRBV6-5; perhaps TRBD1 as D (5 bases). V shed 6 bases and J shed 4 bases, with 16 bases lying between them. The CDR3 totals 15 residues. Germline V CDR1 and CDR2: MNHEY, SVGAGI.

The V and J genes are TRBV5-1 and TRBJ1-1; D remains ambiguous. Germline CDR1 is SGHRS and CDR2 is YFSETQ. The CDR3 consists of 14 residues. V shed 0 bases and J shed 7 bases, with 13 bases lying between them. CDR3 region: CASSLGVRGGEAFF. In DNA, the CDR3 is TGCGCCAGCAGCTTGGGTGTTCGGGGAGGTGAAGCTTTCTTT.

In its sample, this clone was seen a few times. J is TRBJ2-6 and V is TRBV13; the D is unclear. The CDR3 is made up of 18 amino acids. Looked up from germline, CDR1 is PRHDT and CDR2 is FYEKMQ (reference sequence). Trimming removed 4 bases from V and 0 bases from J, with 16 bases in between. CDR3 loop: CASSSSEYLGSGANVLTF. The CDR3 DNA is TGTGCCAGCAGCTCCTCGGAGTATCTCGGCTCTGGGGCCAACGTCCTGACTTTC.

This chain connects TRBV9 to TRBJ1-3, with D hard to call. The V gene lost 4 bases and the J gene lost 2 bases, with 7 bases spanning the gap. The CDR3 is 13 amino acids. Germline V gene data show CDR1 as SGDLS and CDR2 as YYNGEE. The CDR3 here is CASSPVPGNTIYF. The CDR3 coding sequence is TGTGCCAGCAGCCCCGTCCCTGGAAACACCATATATTTT.

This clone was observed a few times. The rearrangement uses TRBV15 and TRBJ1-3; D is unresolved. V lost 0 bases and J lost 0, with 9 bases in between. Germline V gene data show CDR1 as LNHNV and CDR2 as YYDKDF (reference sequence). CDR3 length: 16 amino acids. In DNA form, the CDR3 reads TGTGCCACCAGCAGAGATCGGGGAGTCTCTGGAAACACCATATATTTT. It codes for CATSRDRGVSGNTIYF. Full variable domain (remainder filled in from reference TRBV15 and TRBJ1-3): DAMVIQNPRYQVTQFGKPVTLSCSQTLNHNVMYWYQQKSSQAPKLLFHYYDKDFNNEADTPDNFQSRRPNTSFCFLDIRSPGLGDTAMYLCATSRDRGVSGNTIYFGEGSWLTVV.

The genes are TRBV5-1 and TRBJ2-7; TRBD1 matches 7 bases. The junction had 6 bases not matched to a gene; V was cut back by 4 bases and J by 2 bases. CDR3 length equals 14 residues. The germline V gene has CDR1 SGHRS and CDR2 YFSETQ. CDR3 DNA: TGCGCCAGCAGCCCCTTCCAGGGGGCCTACGAGCAGTACTTC. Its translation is CASSPFQGAYEQYF.

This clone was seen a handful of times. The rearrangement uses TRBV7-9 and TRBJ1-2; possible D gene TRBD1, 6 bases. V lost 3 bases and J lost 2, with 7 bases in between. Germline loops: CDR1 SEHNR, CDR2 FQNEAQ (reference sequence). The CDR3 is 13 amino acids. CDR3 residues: CASSFGQNYGYTF. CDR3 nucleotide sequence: TGTGCCAGCAGCTTCGGACAGAACTATGGCTACACCTTC.

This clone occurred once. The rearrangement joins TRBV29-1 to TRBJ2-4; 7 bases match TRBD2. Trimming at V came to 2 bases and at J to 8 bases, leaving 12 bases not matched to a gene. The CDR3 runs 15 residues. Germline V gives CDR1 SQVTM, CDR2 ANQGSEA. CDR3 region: CSVERGREGGDIQYF. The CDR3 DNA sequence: TGCAGCGTTGAAAGAGGGAGGGAAGGTGGTGACATTCAGTACTTC.

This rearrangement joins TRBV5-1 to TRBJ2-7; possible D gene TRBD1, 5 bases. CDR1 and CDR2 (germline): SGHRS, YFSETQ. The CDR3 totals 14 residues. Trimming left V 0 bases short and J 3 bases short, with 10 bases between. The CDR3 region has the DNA TGCGCCAGCAGCTTGGCCCTAGGGGACTACGAGCAGTACTTC. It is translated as CASSLALGDYEQYF.

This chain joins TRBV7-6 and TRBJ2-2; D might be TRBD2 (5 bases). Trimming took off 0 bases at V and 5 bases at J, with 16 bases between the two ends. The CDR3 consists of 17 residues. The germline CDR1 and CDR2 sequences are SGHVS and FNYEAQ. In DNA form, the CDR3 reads TGTGCCAGCAGCTTAGCCCCGGGCGGACTTAGTACCGGGGAGCTGTTTTTT. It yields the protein CASSLAPGGLSTGELFF.

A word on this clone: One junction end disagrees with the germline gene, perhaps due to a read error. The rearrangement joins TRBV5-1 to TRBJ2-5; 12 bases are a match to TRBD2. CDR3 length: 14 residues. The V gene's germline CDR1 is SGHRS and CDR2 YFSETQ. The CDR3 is CASSLAGGRETQYF. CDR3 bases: TGTGCCAGCAGCCTAGCGGGGGGGCGTGAGACCCAGTACTTC.

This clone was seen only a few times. The CDR3 bases are TGTGCCAGCAGCTTAAGGACGGGACTACTCCTAGTATCTAACTACGAGCAGTACTTC. Translated: CASSLRTGLLLVSNYEQYF. The genes are TRBV7-2 and TRBJ2-7, with 7 bases that match TRBD2. Per germline, CDR1 SGHTA and CDR2 FQGNSA. Losses at the gene ends were 2 bases for V and 3 bases for J; bases not matched to a gene: 19. The CDR3 length is 19 residues.

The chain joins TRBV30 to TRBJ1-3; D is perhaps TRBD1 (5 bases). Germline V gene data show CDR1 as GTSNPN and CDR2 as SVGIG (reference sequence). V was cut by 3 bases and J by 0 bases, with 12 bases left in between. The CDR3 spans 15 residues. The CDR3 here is CAWSQGHSSGNTIYF. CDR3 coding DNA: TGTGCCTGGAGCCAAGGACACAGCTCTGGAAACACCATATATTTT.

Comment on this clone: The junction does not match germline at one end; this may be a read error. Here the CDR3 DNA reads TGTGCCAGCAGGTGGGGGACTAGCGGGGGCCCCCTGGGGTGGATCTTC. Encoded protein: CASRWGTSGGPLGWIF. The chain joins TRBV28 to TRBJ2-1, with 14 positions matching TRBD2. The CDR3 contains 16 residues. Germline CDR1 is MDHEN and CDR2 is SYDVKM.

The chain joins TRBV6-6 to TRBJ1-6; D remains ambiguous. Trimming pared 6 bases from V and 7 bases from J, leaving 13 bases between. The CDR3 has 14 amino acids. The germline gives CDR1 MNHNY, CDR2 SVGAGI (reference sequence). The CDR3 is CASRAHGRNSPLHF. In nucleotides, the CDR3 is TGTGCCAGCAGAGCCCACGGTCGAAATTCACCCCTCCACTTT.

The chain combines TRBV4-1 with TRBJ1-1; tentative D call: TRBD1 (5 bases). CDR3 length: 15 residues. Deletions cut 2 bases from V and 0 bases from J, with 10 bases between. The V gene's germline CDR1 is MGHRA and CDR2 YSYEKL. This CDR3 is CASSQSGGMNTEAFF. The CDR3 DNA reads TGCGCCAGCAGCCAATCGGGGGGGATGAACACTGAAGCTTTCTTT.